The sequence of this T cell receptor beta chain was determined in a study of T cells in Graves' hyperthyroidism and ophthalmopathy. Study as a whole: The authors collected peripheral blood at initial diagnosis, before any treatment. Study-wide points: Model predictions of ophthalmopathy came a median around 6.5 months before onset.

In its sample, this clonotype was seen many times. No antigen is known for it. What was amplified from RNA transcripts were TCR beta CDR3 regions. When the TCR CDR3 underwent first-round RT-PCR, the HTBI primer set was used. TCRdb re-derived calls from the multiplex PCR reads in MiXCR, one entry per CDR3 protein. The repertoire has around 700,000 distinct CDR3 sequences, about 17% of them found once; the top ten carry approximately 15%. Patients aged 18 to 65 with hyperthyroidism were newly diagnosed, with duration under 2 months. Uncontrolled infection, other autoimmune disease, pregnancy or lactation barred patients from enrollment. Trimming took 4 bases from V and 4 from J; bases not matched to a gene: 11. The CDR3 is 16 residues long. The germline V gene encodes CDR1 LGHDT and CDR2 YNNKEL (reference sequence).

This TCR was recovered from a woman in her fifties or sixties with Graves' hyperthyroidism that later progressed to Graves' ophthalmopathy. Material: blood. The V gene is TRBV3-1, the J gene TRBJ2-5, with TRBD2 matching over 8 bases. CDR3 sequence reads: CASSRLRGESRETQYF. Here the CDR3 DNA reads TGTGCCAGCAGCCGTTTGCGGGGGGAGTCACGAGAGACCCAGTACTTC.